The clone carrying this T cell receptor (beta chain) was seen only once. The antigen is unknown. These data come from a study of graft-versus-host responses after intestinal transplantation. Produced via immunoSEQ multiplex PCR; TCRdb's table is partial and in-frame only. Among 80,000 to 95,000 clones, 85% to 95% were seen once, and the ten largest hold 2% to 2.5%. This receptor was taken from a human donor who received an intestinal transplant. The source material was unstimulated CD8+ T cells sorted from spleen or lymph node cells, sampled before intestinal transplant.

CDR3 in amino acids: CASSPRTGSRYEQYF. As DNA, the CDR3 is TGTGCCAGCAGCCCTCGGACAGGGTCTCGCTACGAGCAGTACTTC. This rearrangement joins TRBV13 to TRBJ2-7, with TRBD1 matching 8 bases. CDR3 length equals 15 residues. After removal of 5 bases from V and 3 bases from J, the junction contained 9 bases not matched to a gene. The germline V gene has CDR1 PRHDT and CDR2 FYEKMQ (reference sequence).